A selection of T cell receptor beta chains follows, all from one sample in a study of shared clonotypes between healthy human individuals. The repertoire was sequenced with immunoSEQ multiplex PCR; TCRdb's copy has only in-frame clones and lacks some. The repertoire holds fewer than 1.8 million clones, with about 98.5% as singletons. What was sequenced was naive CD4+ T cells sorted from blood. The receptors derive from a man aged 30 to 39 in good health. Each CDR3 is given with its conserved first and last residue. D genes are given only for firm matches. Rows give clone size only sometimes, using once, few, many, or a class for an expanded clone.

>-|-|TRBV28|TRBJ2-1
TGTGCCAGTAGGGACGTCTACAATGAGCAGTTCTTC
CASRDVYNEQFF
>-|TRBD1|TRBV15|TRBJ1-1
TGTGCCACCAGCAGGGAACCGGGACAGGGGGCCACTGAAGCTTTCTTT
CATSREPGQGATEAFF
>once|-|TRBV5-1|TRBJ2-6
TGCGCCAGCAGCTTGCGGAATGTCGCTGGGGCCAACGTCCTGACTTTC
CASSLRNVAGANVLTF
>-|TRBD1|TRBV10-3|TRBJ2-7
TGTGCCATCAGAACGGACAGGGGTACCTCCTACGAGCAGTACTTC
CAIRTDRGTSYEQYF
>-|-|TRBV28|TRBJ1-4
TGTGCCAGCAGTCCTGGGGGGGTTCTAAAACTGTTTTTT
CASSPGGVLKLFF
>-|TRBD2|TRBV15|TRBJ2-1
TGTGCCACCAGCAGAAACCGTCTAGCGGGAGGCTCCTACAATGAGCAGTTCTTC
CATSRNRLAGGSYNEQFF
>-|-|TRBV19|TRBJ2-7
TGTGCCAGTAGCTTAATACAGGGCTACGAGCAGTACTTC
CASSLIQGYEQYF
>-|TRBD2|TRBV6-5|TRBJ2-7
TGTGCCAGCAGCCCAGTCACTAGCGGGAGTTACGAGCAGTACTTC
CASSPVTSGSYEQYF
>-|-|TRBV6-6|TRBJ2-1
TGTGCCAGCAGTCACGGGAGCGCGTCCTACAATGAGCAGTTCTTC
CASSHGSASYNEQFF
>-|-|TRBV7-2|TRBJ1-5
TGTGCCAGCAGCCCAGACAGCTCTAATCAGCCCCAGCATTTT
CASSPDSSNQPQHF
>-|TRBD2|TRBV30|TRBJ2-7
TGTGCCTGGAGGGCCGGGACTAGCGGGGCCCTGACTAAGTACTTC
CAWRAGTSGALTKYF
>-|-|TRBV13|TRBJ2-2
TGTGCCAGCAGCTTACCGGGACTTATGAACACCGGGGAGCTGTTTTTT
CASSLPGLMNTGELFF
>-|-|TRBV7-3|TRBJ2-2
TGTGCCAGCAGCCCTCCGGGACTTAAGAACACCGGGGAGCTGTTTTTT
CASSPPGLKNTGELFF
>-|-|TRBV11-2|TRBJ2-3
TGTGCCAGCAGCTTAGGGGAGTTACCCACGGATACGCAGTATTTT
CASSLGELPTDTQYF
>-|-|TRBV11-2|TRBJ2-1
TGTGCCAGCAGCTTAGATCTCGCAGGCCTCAATGAGCAGTTCTTC
CASSLDLAGLNEQFF
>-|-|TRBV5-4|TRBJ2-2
TGTGCCACTAAAGGAGCACAGGGTACCGGGGAGCTGTTTTTT
CATKGAQGTGELFF
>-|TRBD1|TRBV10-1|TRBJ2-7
TGCGCCAGCAGTGAGGGAACAGACAGGGCCTACGAGCAGTACTTC
CASSEGTDRAYEQYF
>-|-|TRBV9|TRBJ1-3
TGTGCCAGCAGCGTAGAACAGGGAGGAATGGGAAACACCATATATTTT
CASSVEQGGMGNTIYF
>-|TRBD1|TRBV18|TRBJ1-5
TGTGCCAGCTCACCGGGACAGGGAATCAATCAGCCCCAGCATTTT
CASSPGQGINQPQHF
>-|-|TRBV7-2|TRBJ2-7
TGTGCCAGCATCAATCGGCCCTACGAGCAGTACTTC
CASINRPYEQYF
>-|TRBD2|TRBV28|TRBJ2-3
TGTGCCAGCAGTTTCCCCTTAGCGGGGTTCAGGGATACGCAGTATTTT
CASSFPLAGFRDTQYF
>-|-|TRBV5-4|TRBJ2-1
TGTGCCAGCAGCTTGGAGACTAGGCTAGGTGAAGGTGAGCAGTTCTTC
CASSLETRLGEGEQFF
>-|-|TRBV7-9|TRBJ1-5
TGTGCCAGCAGCTTAACCTACAATCAGCCCCAGCATTTT
CASSLTYNQPQHF
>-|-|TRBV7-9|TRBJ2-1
TGTGCCAGCAGCCCTTGGGGCTCCGAAGACAATGAGCAGTTCTTC
CASSPWGSEDNEQFF
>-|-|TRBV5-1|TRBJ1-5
TGCGCCAGCAGAACGGAGGATAATCAGCCCCAGCATTTT
CASRTEDNQPQHF
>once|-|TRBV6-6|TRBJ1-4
TGTGCCAGCACCCTGGGACATATCGGGGAAAAACTGTTTTTT
CASTLGHIGEKLFF
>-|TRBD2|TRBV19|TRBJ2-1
TGTGCCAGTAGTATTAGCGGGAGGGCGGCGAATGAGCAGTTCTTC
CASSISGRAANEQFF
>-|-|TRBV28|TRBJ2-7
TGTGCCAGCAGCTCCCCGTCACGGAACTACGAGCAGTACTTC
CASSSPSRNYEQYF
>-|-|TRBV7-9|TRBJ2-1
TGTGCCAGCAGCTCTAGTGGGGAATACAATGAGCAGTTCTTC
CASSSSGEYNEQFF
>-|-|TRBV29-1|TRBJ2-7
TGCAGCGTTGTTTCTGGCAGGGCTGCCTACGAGCAGTACTTC
CSVVSGRAAYEQYF
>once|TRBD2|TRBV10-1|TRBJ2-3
TGCGCCAGCAGTGAGATGTTAGCGGGATATGATACGCAGTATTTT
CASSEMLAGYDTQYF
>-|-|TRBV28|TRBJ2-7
TGTGCCAGCAGTTTGTTGCGGGTCTCCTACGAGCAGTACTTC
CASSLLRVSYEQYF
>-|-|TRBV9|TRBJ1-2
TGTGCCAGCAGCACCCGAGGGGGTCTTGGCAGTGGCTACACCTTC
CASSTRGGLGSGYTF
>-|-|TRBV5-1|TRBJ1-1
TGCGCCAGCAGCTCCTACAGGGTCGGGAACACTGAAGCTTTCTTT
CASSSYRVGNTEAFF
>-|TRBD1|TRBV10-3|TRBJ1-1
TGTGCCATCAGTGACTACCTTGGACAGGGGTACACTGAAGCTTTCTTT
CAISDYLGQGYTEAFF
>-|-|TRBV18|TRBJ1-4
TGTGCCAGCTCACCACTCTTCGGGGGGTCAACTAATGAAAAACTGTTTTTT
CASSPLFGGSTNEKLFF
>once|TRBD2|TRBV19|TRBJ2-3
TGTGCCAGTAGTATAGGGGGAGGGGTTGGCACAGATACGCAGTATTTT
CASSIGGGVGTDTQYF
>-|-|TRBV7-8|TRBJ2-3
TGTGCCAGCAGCTTAACGGGACTGAGCACAGATACGCAGTATTTT
CASSLTGLSTDTQYF
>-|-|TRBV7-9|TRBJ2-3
TGTGCCAGCAAATCTCTATCTTCAGATACGCAGTATTTT
CASKSLSSDTQYF
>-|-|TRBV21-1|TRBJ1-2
TGTGCCAGCAGCAAATACCTCCGGGACAGATCGTATGGCTACACCTTC
CASSKYLRDRSYGYTF
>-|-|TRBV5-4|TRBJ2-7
TGTGCCAGCAGCTCCCGGGGCTACGAGCAGTACTTC
CASSSRGYEQYF
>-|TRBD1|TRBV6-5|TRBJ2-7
TGTGCCAGCAGAACCGGGACAGGGCCCTACGAGCAGTACTTC
CASRTGTGPYEQYF
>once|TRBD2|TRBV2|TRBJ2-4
TGTGCCAGCAGGTTTCTAGCGGGAGTGGCCAAAAACATTCAGTACTTC
CASRFLAGVAKNIQYF
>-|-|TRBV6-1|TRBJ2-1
TGTGCCAGCAGTCTCAGCCGTTATGAGCAGTTCTTC
CASSLSRYEQFF
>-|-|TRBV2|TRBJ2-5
TGTGCCAGCAGAAAGGGGGTCGGAGAGACCCAGTACTTC
CASRKGVGETQYF
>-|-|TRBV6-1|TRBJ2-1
TGTGCCAGCGCCTCGGAGGTCTACAATGAGCAGTTCTTC
CASASEVYNEQFF
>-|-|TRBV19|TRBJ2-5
TGTGCCAGTAGAAAAGAAGAGACCCAGTACTTC
CASRKEETQYF
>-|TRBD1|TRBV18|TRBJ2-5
TGTGCCAGCCAAAAATCCACGAAACGAGCCGGGACAGGGGGAGAGACCCAGTACTTC
CASQKSTKRAGTGGETQYF
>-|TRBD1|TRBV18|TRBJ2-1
TGTGCCAGCTCACCATTCGGACCGGGACAGATTACTAGGGTGTGGCAGTTCTTC
CASSPFGPGQITRVWQFF
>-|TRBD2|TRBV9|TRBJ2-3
TGTGCCAGCAGCGTAGCTTCCGGGAGGGTAGATACGCAGTATTTT
CASSVASGRVDTQYF
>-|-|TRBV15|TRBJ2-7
TGTGCCACCAGGTTACAGACGACTGGCGAGCAGTACTTC
CATRLQTTGEQYF
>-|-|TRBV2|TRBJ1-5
TGTGCCAGCAGACTTATCCTTGGGGGAGGCAATCAGCCCCAGCATTTT
CASRLILGGGNQPQHF
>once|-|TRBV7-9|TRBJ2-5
TGTGCCAGCAGCCTGGATGGGGTGGGAGAGACCCAGTACTTC
CASSLDGVGETQYF